The subject of this entry is one T cell receptor beta chain. No antigen is known for it. Within one base of it there is no much larger clone, and no base qualities were kept. In the paper's terms, the time point label means: about 28 days (+/-7) after the second vaccine dose. Because spike-specific TCR depth and breadth did not differ between the two schedules, AZD1222 recipients who got a second dose at roughly 4 weeks were pooled with those who got a second dose at roughly 12 weeks. The vaccinee samples were drawn from two UK trials, COV001 and COV002, one of which was a single-blind randomized controlled phase 2/3 trial testing AZD1222 (ChAdOx1 nCoV-19) in healthy adults. Trial participant PBMC samples were collected at day 0 and day 28 after the second dose for TCRbeta chain sequencing. This entry belongs to a study of T cell responses to AZD1222 COVID-19 vaccine (dated by TCRdb to the early 2020s). For the wider study: TCR sequencing was performed for approximately 240 trial participants, of whom about 210 were given two doses of AZD1222 and about 25 were given two doses of MenACWY control vaccine. Trial participants were enrolled by age into subgroups of 18-55, 56-69 and 70-plus years, and about 150, 27 and 61 TCR-sequenced participants, respectively, were included in these subgroups. Here is what the overall study found, with its caveats: Vaccine-associated CD4 TCRs spanned the whole spike protein, with dominant responses in regions 160-218 and 743-854. No day 14 peak-response samples were available, so repertoires were characterized only after the peak T cell response. After two AZD1222 doses, spike-specific TCR breadth and depth were significantly higher than at day 0 and than in MenACWY recipients. In the small 56-69-year group, the increase in depth fell short of significance, most likely because of low power. Conclusions about previously exposed vaccinees are limited, since just a handful of AZD1222 recipients were seropositive for SARS-CoV-2 at baseline. Reportedly, almost half of the unique spike-specific TCRs recognized epitopes lying outside the regions that are mutated in the B.1.351 and B.1.1.7 variants. Participants were mostly white British and included more females than males, and it was suggested by the authors that clonal diversity may have been underestimated.

The CDR3 has 13 amino acids, counting the end cysteine and phenylalanine. The kept DNA is CDR3 alone, 39 bases in frame from the first base. Unmatched junction bases come to 3, with V trimmed by 6 bases and J by 5 bases. CDR1 is given as SGHTA and CDR2 as FQGNSA, both from the germline V gene. The CDR3 regions of human TCRbeta chains were analyzed by immunosequencing. From the authors' description of their analysis: Repertoire TCRs were matched against a reference library of SARS-CoV-2-specific TCRs generated with the MIRA antigen-specificity platform. Breadth was defined as the fraction of unique TCRs that were SARS-CoV-2-associated. Depth was defined as the fraction of total T cells that were SARS-CoV-2-associated. Using the MIRA data, every spike-specific TCR was mapped to the spike region that the TCR reacted to and assigned to either a CD4 or a CD8 class. Log10-transformed breadth and depth values were compared by one-way ANOVA with Sidak's multiple comparisons tests. As stored in TCRdb, this immuneACCESS dataset retains in-frame rearrangements with V and J assigned. A fraction of the clones does not appear; measured against another copy, unresolved V genes explain less than half of the discrepancy, and the remainder lacks a known reason. Clone size and V and J calls were adopted from that table, with D and trimming inferred from the DNA. This sample gives around 130,000 clones in total; about 89% of them show up just once. The biggest ten clones account for roughly 8.9% of the sample.

This receptor was identified in an adult who received the AZD1222 COVID-19 vaccine. Material: peripheral blood, obtained 28 days after the second AZD1222 dose. In this chain, TRBV7-2 is recombined with TRBJ1-1; 10 bases in the junction line up with TRBD1. The sequenced DNA: TGTGCCAGCAGGCGGACAGGGGGGACTGAAGCTTTCTTT. Translation gives CASRRTGGTEAFF.